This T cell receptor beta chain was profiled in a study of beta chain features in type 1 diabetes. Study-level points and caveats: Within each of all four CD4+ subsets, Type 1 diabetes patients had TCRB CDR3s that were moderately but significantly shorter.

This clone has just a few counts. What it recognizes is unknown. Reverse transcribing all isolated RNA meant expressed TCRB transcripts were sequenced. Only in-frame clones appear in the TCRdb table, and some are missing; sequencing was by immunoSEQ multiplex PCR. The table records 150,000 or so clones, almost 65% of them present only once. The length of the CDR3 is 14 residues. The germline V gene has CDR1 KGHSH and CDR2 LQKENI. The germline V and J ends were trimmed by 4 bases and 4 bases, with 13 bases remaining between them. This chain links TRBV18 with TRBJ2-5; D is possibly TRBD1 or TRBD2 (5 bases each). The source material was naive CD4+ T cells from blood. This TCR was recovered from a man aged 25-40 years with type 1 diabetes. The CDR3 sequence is CASSQGPQGETQYF. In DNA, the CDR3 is TGTGCCAGCTCACAGGGACCCCAGGGAGAGACCCAGTACTTC.